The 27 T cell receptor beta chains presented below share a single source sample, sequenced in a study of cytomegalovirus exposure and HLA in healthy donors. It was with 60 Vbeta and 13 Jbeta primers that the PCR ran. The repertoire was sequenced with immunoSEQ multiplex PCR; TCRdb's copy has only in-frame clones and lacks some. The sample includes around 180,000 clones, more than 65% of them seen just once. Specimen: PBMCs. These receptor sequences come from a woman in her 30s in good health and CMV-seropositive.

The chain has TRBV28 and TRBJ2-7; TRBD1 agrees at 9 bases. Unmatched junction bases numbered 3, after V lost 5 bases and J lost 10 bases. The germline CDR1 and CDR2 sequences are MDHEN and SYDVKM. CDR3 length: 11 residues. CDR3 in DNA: TGTGCCAGCAGTCGGACAGGGGACCAGTACTTC. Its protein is CASSRTGDQYF. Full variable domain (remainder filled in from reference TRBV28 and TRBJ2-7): DVKVTQSSRYLVKRTGEKVFLECVQDMDHENMFWYRQDPGLGLRLIYFSYDVKMKEKGDIPEGYSVSREKKERFSLILESASTNQTSMYLCASSRTGDQYFGPGTRLTVT.

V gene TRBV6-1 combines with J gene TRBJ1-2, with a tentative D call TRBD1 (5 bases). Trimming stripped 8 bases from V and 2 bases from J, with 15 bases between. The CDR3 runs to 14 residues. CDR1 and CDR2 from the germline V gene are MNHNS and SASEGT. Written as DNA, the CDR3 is TGTGCCAGCGGGGGACTGGCCCTCAACTATGGCTACACCTTC. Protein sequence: CASGGLALNYGYTF.

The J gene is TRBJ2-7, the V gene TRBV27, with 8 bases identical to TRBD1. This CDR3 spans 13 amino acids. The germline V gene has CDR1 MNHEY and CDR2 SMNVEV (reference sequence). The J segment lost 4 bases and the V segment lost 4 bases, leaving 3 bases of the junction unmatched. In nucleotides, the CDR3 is TGTGCCAGCAGTTCTCAGGGGGCGTACGAGCAGTACTTC. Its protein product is CASSSQGAYEQYF.

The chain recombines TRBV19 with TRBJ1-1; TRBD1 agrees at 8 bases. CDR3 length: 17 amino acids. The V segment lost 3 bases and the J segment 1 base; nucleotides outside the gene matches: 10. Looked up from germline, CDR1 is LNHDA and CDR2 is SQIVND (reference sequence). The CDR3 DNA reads TGTGCCAGTAGTATTTATAAGACAGGGGTCCCGAACACTGAAGCTTTCTTT. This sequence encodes CASSIYKTGVPNTEAFF.

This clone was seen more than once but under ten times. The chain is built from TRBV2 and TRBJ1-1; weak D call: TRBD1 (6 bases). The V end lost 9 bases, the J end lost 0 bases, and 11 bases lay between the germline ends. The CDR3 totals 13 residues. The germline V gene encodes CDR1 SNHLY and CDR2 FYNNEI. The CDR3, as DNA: TGTGCCAGAGCCGGGACATTGAACACTGAAGCTTTCTTT. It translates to CARAGTLNTEAFF.

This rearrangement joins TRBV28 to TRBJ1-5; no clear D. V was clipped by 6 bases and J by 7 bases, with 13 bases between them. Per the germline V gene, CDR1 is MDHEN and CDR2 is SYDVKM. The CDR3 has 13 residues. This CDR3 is CASSRPGGQPQHF. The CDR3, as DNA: TGTGCCAGCAGCCGTCCGGGAGGCCAGCCCCAGCATTTT. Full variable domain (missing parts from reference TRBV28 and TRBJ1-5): DVKVTQSSRYLVKRTGEKVFLECVQDMDHENMFWYRQDPGLGLRLIYFSYDVKMKEKGDIPEGYSVSREKKERFSLILESASTNQTSMYLCASSRPGGQPQHFGDGTRLSIL.

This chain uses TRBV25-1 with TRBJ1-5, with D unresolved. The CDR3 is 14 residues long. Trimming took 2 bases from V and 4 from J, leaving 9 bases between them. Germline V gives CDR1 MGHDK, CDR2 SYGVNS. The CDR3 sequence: CASSEAGDNQPQHF. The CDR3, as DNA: TGTGCCAGCAGTGAAGCCGGGGATAATCAGCCCCAGCATTTT. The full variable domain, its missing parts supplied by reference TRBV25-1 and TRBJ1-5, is EADIYQTPRYLVIGTGKKITLECSQTMGHDKMYWYQQDPGMELHLIHYSYGVNSTEKGDLSSESTVSRIRTEHFPLTLESARPSHTSQYLCASSEAGDNQPQHFGDGTRLSIL.

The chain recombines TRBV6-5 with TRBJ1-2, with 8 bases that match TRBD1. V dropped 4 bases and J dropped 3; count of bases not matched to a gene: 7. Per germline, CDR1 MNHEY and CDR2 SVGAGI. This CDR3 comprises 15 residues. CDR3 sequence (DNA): TGTGCCAGCAGTTTTCAGACAGGGGAATACTATGGCTACACCTTC. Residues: CASSFQTGEYYGYTF.

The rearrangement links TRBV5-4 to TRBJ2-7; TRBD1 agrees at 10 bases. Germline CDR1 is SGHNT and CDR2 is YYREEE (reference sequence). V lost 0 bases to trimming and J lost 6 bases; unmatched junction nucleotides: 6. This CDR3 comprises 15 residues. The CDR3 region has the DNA TGTGCCAGCAGCTTGGCCGGGACAGGGGTTAGCGAGCAGTACTTC. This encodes CASSLAGTGVSEQYF.

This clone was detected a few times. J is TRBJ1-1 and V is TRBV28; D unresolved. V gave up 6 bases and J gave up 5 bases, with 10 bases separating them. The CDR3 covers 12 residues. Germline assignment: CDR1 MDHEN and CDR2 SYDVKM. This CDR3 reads CASSITRTEAFF. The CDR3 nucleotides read TGTGCCAGCAGCATTACGCGGACTGAAGCTTTCTTT.

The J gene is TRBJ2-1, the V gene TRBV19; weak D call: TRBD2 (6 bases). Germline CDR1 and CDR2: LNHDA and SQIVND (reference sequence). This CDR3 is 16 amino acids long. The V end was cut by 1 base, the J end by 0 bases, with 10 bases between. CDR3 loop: CASSIGGVNSYNEQFF. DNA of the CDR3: TGTGCCAGTAGTATAGGCGGGGTAAACTCCTACAATGAGCAGTTCTTC.

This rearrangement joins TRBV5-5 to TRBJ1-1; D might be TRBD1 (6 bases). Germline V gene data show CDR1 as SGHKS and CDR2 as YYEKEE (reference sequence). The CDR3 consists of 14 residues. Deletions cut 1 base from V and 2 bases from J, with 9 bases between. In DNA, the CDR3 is TGTGCCAGCAGCTTGTACAGGGTTAACACTGAAGCTTTCTTT. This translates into CASSLYRVNTEAFF.

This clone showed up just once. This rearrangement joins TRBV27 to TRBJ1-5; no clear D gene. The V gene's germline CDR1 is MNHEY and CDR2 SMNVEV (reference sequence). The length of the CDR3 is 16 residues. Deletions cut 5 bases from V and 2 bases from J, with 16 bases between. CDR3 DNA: TGTGCCAGCAGTGGCGATCTAGGAGGGCGCAATCAGCCCCAGCATTTT. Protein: CASSGDLGGRNQPQHF.

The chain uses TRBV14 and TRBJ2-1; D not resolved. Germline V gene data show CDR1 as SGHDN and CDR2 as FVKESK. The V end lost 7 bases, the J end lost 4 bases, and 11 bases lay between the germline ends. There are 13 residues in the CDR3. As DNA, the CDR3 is TGTGCCAGCACCTTAGATGATTACAATGAGCAGTTCTTC. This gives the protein CASTLDDYNEQFF.

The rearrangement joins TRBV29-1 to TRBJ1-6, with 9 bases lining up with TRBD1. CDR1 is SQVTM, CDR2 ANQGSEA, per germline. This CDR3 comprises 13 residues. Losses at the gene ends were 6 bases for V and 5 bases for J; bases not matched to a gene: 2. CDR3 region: CSVRDRDNSPLHF. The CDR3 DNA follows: TGCAGCGTGCGGGACAGGGATAATTCACCCCTCCACTTT.

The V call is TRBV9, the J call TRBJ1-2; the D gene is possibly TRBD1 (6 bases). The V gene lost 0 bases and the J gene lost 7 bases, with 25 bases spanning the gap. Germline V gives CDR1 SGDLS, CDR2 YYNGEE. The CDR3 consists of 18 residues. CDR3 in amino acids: CASSVVSCDRHHYRGYTF. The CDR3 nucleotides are TGTGCCAGCAGCGTAGTGTCTTGTGACAGGCACCATTACCGTGGCTACACCTTC.

CDR3 protein: CASSPWLRENEQYF. The DNA for the CDR3 is TGCGCCAGCAGCCCATGGCTGCGGGAGAACGAGCAGTACTTC. J is TRBJ2-7 and V is TRBV4-1, with TRBD2 identical over 7 bases. Germline-derived CDR1 and CDR2 are MGHRA and YSYEKL. The ends lost 4 bases at V and 5 bases at J; junction bases unmatched: 8. This CDR3 is 14 amino acids long.

The CDR3 reads CASRIEGGGDTQYF. The DNA of the CDR3 is TGCGCCAGCAGGATTGAGGGAGGAGGAGATACGCAGTATTTT. V usage is TRBV5-1 and J usage is TRBJ2-3; a possible D gene is TRBD2 (6 bases). Germline V CDR1 and CDR2: SGHRS, YFSETQ. Trimming took 5 bases from V and 5 from J, leaving 15 bases between them. The CDR3 has 14 residues.

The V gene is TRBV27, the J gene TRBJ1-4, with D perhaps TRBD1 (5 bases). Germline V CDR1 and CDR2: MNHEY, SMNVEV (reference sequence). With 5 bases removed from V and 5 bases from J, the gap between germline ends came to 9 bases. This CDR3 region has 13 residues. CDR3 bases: TGTGCCAGCAGTCCCCACAGGAATGAAAAACTGTTTTTT. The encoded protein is CASSPHRNEKLFF.

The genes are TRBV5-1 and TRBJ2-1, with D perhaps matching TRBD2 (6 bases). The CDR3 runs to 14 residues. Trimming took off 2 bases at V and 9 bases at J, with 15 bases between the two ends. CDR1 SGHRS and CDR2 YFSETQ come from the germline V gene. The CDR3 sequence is CASSLFQTSIEQFF. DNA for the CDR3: TGCGCCAGCAGCTTATTCCAAACTAGCATTGAGCAGTTCTTC.

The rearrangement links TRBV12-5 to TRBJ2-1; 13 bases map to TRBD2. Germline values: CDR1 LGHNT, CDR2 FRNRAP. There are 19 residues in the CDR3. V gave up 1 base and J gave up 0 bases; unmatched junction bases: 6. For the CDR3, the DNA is TGTGCTAGTGGTTTGGGTGGACTAGCGGGGGTGAGCTCCTACAATGAGCAGTTCTTC. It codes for CASGLGGLAGVSSYNEQFF.

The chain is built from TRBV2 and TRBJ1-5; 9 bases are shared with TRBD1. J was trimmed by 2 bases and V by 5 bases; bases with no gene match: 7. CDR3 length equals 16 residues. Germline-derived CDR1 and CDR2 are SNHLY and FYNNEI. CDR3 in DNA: TGTGCCAGCAGTAAGGGACAGGGCAGAGGCAATCAGCCCCAGCATTTT. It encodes CASSKGQGRGNQPQHF.

The chain's CDR3 is CASSTDTGSTEAFF. CDR3 nucleotides: TGCGCCAGCAGCACCGATACAGGGAGCACTGAAGCTTTCTTT. The V call is TRBV5-1, the J call TRBJ1-1; perhaps TRBD1 as D (6 bases). The CDR3 is 14 residues long. Trimming stripped 4 bases from V and 4 bases from J, with 14 bases between. The germline CDR1 and CDR2 sequences are SGHRS and YFSETQ.

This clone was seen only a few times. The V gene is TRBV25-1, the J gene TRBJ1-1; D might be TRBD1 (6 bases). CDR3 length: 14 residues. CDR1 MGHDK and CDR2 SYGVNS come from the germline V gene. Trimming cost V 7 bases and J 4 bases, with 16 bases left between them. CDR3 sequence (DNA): TGTGCCAGCAATGGGGGGGGCAGGAGCACTGAAGCTTTCTTT. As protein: CASNGGGRSTEAFF. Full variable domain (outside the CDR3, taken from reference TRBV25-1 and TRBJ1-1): EADIYQTPRYLVIGTGKKITLECSQTMGHDKMYWYQQDPGMELHLIHYSYGVNSTEKGDLSSESTVSRIRTEHFPLTLESARPSHTSQYLCASNGGGRSTEAFFGQGTRLTVV.

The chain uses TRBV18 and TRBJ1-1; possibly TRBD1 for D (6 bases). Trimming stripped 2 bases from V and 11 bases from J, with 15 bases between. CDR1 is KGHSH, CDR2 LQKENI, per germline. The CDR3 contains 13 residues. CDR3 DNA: TGTGCCAGCTCACCAGGGGGCAAGGTCGGGGCTTTCTTT. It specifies CASSPGGKVGAFF.

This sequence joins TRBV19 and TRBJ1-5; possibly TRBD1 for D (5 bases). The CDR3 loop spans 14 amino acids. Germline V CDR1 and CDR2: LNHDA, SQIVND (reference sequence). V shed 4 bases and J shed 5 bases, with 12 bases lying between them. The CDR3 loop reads CASSTRQGYQPQHF. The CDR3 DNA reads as TGTGCCAGTAGTACCCGGCAGGGTTATCAGCCCCAGCATTTT.

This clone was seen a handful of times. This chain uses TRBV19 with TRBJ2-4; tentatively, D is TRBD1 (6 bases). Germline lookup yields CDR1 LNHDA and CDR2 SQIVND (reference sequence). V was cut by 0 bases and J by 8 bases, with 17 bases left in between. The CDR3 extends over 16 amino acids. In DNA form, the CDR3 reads TGTGCCAGTAGTATAGATCGGGTGCAGGGGAAATACATTCAGTACTTC. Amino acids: CASSIDRVQGKYIQYF.